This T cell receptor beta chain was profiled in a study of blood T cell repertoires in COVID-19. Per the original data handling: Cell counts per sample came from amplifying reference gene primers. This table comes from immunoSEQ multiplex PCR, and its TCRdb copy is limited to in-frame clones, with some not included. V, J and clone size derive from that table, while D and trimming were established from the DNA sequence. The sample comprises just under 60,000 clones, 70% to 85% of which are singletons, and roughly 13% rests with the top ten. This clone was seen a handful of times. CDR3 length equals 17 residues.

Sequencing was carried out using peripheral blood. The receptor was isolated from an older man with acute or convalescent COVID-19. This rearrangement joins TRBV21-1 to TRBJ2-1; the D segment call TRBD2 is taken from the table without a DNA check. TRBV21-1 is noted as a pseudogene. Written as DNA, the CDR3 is TGTGCCAGCAGCAAGGGATCGCTAGCGGGGGGATACAATGAGCAGTTCTTC. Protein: CASSKGSLAGGYNEQFF.